This entry lists 28 T cell receptor beta chains sequenced from one sample in a study of cytomegalovirus exposure and HLA in healthy donors. Researchers ran the PCR with 60 Vbeta and 13 Jbeta primers. Assay used: immunoSEQ multiplex PCR; TCRdb lists only in-frame clones, some missing. The sample has under 200,000 clones, 80% to 85% seen once. Specimen: PBMCs. Receptors originate from a woman younger than 35 in good health and CMV-seropositive.

This clone has only a few counts. This chain joins TRBV6-4 and TRBJ1-6; 11 bases agree with TRBD1. This CDR3 has 15 amino acids. After removal of 7 bases from V and 6 bases from J, the junction contained 5 bases not matched to a gene. Per germline, CDR1 MRHNA and CDR2 SNTAGT. CDR3 sequence: CASNEGQGGNSPLHF. The DNA for the CDR3 is TGTGCCAGCAACGAGGGACAGGGGGGTAATTCACCCCTCCACTTT.

The rearrangement links TRBV27 to TRBJ2-4; D remains ambiguous. The germline V and J ends were trimmed by 3 bases and 1 base, with 7 bases remaining between them. Germline V gives CDR1 MNHEY, CDR2 SMNVEV (reference sequence). The CDR3 runs 14 residues. CDR3 bases: TGTGCCAGCAGTTTCCGCCGGGCCAAAAACATTCAGTACTTC. Protein sequence: CASSFRRAKNIQYF.

This clone was seen once. The chain joins TRBV6-9 to TRBJ1-1, with a weak D call TRBD1 (6 bases). The V gene's germline CDR1 is MNHGY and CDR2 SVAAGI. Trimming cost V 2 bases and J 4 bases, with 17 bases left between them. This CDR3 has 16 amino acids. CDR3 loop: CASSYTGTPRATEAFF. The CDR3 DNA follows: TGTGCCAGCAGTTATACCGGGACACCTAGGGCCACTGAAGCTTTCTTT.

This chain joins TRBV7-9 and TRBJ2-7; the match to TRBD1 covers 10 bases. Germline loops: CDR1 SEHNR, CDR2 FQNEAQ (reference sequence). V lost 3 bases, J lost 3 bases, and 5 bases stayed unmatched. The CDR3 loop spans 15 amino acids. The CDR3 sequence is CASSLFRTGGYEQYF. The CDR3 coding sequence is TGTGCCAGCAGCTTGTTCCGGACAGGGGGCTACGAGCAGTACTTC.

The V gene is TRBV7-9, the J gene TRBJ2-1; the D gene is possibly TRBD2 (5 bases). This CDR3 region has 16 residues. CDR1 is SEHNR, CDR2 FQNEAQ, per germline (reference sequence). The ends were cut back, 6 bases at V and 1 base at J, with 16 bases in the middle. The CDR3 protein is CASSPLEGESYNEQFF. The CDR3, as DNA: TGTGCCAGCAGTCCCCTAGAGGGTGAGTCCTACAATGAGCAGTTCTTC.

The chain joins TRBV7-9 to TRBJ2-7, with D unclear. Germline lookup yields CDR1 SEHNR and CDR2 FQNEAQ (reference sequence). Trimming removed 4 bases at V and 4 bases at J, with 5 bases between. This CDR3 comprises 11 residues. The chain's CDR3 is CASSSQYEQYF. DNA of the CDR3: TGTGCCAGCAGCTCCCAATACGAGCAGTACTTC.

The chain is built from TRBV10-1 and TRBJ2-2; 10 bases map to TRBD2. Looked up from germline, CDR1 is WNHNN and CDR2 is SYGVQD (reference sequence). With 6 bases clipped from V and 6 bases from J, the junction kept 1 base outside the gene matches. The CDR3 length is 13 residues. CDR3 DNA sequence: TGCGCCAGCAGGCTAGCGGGGGCCGGGGAGCTGTTTTTT. Amino acids: CASRLAGAGELFF.

The CDR3 loop reads CASSPSRWSSYNSPLHF. The CDR3, as DNA: TGTGCCAGCAGCCCCTCAAGGTGGAGCTCCTATAATTCACCCCTCCACTTT. This chain connects TRBV7-8 to TRBJ1-6, with D hard to call. V lost 5 bases, J lost 0 bases, and 14 bases lay in between. The CDR3 runs 17 residues. Germline V lookup: CDR1 SGHVS, CDR2 FQNEAQ.

This clone was counted once. The chain carries TRBV19 and TRBJ1-4; D call uncertain. From germline, CDR1 is LNHDA and CDR2 SQIVND (reference sequence). Trimming shortened V by 6 bases and J by 6 bases, and 11 bases separated the two germline ends. The CDR3 spans 13 residues. The CDR3 bases are TGTGCCAGTAGCGGAGGCGTGGATGAAAAACTGTTTTTT. Protein: CASSGGVDEKLFF.

This clone was detected only a few times. This chain joins TRBV21-1 and TRBJ1-5; TRBD1, the D gene given by the table, was not confirmed from the DNA. TRBV21-1 is recorded as a pseudogene. The CDR3 runs to 20 residues. The CDR3 spells CASSKDGRDRQGVGNQPQHF. The CDR3 nucleotides are TGTGCCAGCAGCAAAGATGGTCGGGATCGACAGGGGGTCGGGAATCAGCCCCAGCATTTT.

The chain joins TRBV4-1 to TRBJ1-1, with a tentative D call TRBD1 (5 bases). CDR3 length: 13 amino acids. Trimming left V 1 base short and J 4 bases short, with 7 bases between. Germline CDR1 and CDR2: MGHRA and YSYEKL. The CDR3 DNA reads as TGCGCCAGCAGCCAAGTGGACACCACTGAAGCTTTCTTT. This gives the protein CASSQVDTTEAFF.

V usage is TRBV5-1 and J usage is TRBJ2-4, with TRBD1 identical over 8 bases. Germline CDR1 SGHRS, CDR2 YFSETQ. The CDR3 covers 15 residues. V shed 4 bases, J shed 6 bases, and the junction held 9 bases outside the gene matches. The CDR3 DNA follows: TGCGCCAGCAGCGGAGCCGGGACAGGTTCAAACATTCAGTACTTC. Encoded protein: CASSGAGTGSNIQYF.

V and J are TRBV27 and TRBJ1-3; no reliable D call. Germline V gene sequence: CDR1 MNHEY, CDR2 SMNVEV (reference sequence). The CDR3 contains 14 residues. The DNA for the CDR3 is TGTGTTTGTATCACAGCCTACTCTGGAAACACCATATATTTT. It specifies CVCITAYSGNTIYF.

This clone turned up a few times. This chain uses TRBV6-6 with TRBJ2-2; 7 positions agree with TRBD1. Germline assignment: CDR1 MNHNY and CDR2 SVGAGI (reference sequence). This CDR3 spans 16 amino acids. Unmatched junction bases numbered 7, after V lost 6 bases and J lost 0 bases. The CDR3 DNA reads TGTGCCAGCAGCAACCGGGACAGCCCGAACACCGGGGAGCTGTTTTTT. Translating gives CASSNRDSPNTGELFF.

The V call is TRBV7-9, the J call TRBJ2-1; 8 nucleotides line up with TRBD2. Trimming cost V 5 bases and J 7 bases; bases outside gene matches: 13. This CDR3 has 16 residues. Per germline, CDR1 SEHNR and CDR2 FQNEAQ (reference sequence). The CDR3 nucleotides read TGTGCCAGCAGCCAGTTCGGTGCCGGCGGGGGGAATGAGCAGTTCTTC. Translated: CASSQFGAGGGNEQFF.

The chain has TRBV30 and TRBJ1-1, with D uncertain. Between the trimmed V and J ends, which lost 2 bases and 1 base, there was a span of 8 bases. The CDR3 has 13 amino acids. Germline V gene lookup returns CDR1 GTSNPN and CDR2 SVGIG (reference sequence). The CDR3 DNA reads TGTGCCTGGAGTCGTACTACGAACACTGAAGCTTTCTTT. The encoded protein is CAWSRTTNTEAFF.

The chain has TRBV6-5 and TRBJ1-2; 10 nucleotides agree with TRBD1. The CDR3 sequence is 14 residues long. Germline CDR1 reads MNHEY; CDR2 reads SVGAGI. J lost 8 bases, V lost 5 bases, and 8 bases had no gene match. The DNA for the CDR3 is TGTGCCAGCAGTCCCGGGACAGGGGCCGGCGGCTACACCTTC. Amino acid sequence: CASSPGTGAGGYTF.

The chain links TRBV4-1 to TRBJ1-5; TRBD1 might be the D (5 bases). The V end lost 1 base, the J end lost 0 bases, and 19 bases lay between the germline ends. The CDR3 spans 19 residues. CDR1 is MGHRA, CDR2 YSYEKL, per germline. Here the CDR3 DNA reads TGCGCCAGCAGCCAAGCCCTGACAGAGAAACGATATAGCAATCAGCCCCAGCATTTT. It translates to CASSQALTEKRYSNQPQHF.

As to this clone: Because it lacks the conserved phenylalanine or tryptophan at the end, this CDR3 is likely a read error. The DNA is left out, because the CDR3 cannot be placed on it with certainty; the CDR3 is given as TCRdb lists it. This chain connects TRBV6-5 to TRBJ2-7; the D call in the table, TRBD2, was not verified against the DNA. Germline CDR1 reads MNHEY; CDR2 reads SVGAGI. The CDR3 region is 13 residues in length, termini included. CDR3 loop: CATRRSLAGQPIL.

This clone was counted a few times. This chain joins TRBV9 and TRBJ2-3; the D gene is possibly TRBD1 (6 bases). Germline loops: CDR1 SGDLS, CDR2 YYNGEE. V was trimmed by 0 bases and J by 3 bases, leaving 11 bases between them. This CDR3 is 15 amino acids long. The CDR3 loop reads CASSVGVGGTDTQYF. The CDR3, as DNA: TGTGCCAGCAGCGTAGGGGTAGGGGGTACAGATACGCAGTATTTT.

The chain combines TRBV6-5 with TRBJ2-7; weak D call: TRBD2 (6 bases). The CDR3 is made up of 13 amino acids. Germline CDR1 is MNHEY and CDR2 is SVGAGI. Trimming left V 7 bases short and J 0 bases short, with 10 bases between. The CDR3 sequence: CASMGGSSYEQYF. The CDR3 DNA is TGTGCCAGCATGGGGGGTTCCTCCTACGAGCAGTACTTC.

The chain couples TRBV19 to TRBJ1-5, with 8 bases aligning to TRBD1. This CDR3 has 13 amino acids. The germline V gene has CDR1 LNHDA and CDR2 SQIVND (reference sequence). Losses at the gene ends were 11 bases for V and 6 bases for J; bases not matched to a gene: 9. CDR3 protein: CAVAGTGGQPQHF. In nucleotides, the CDR3 is TGTGCCGTAGCCGGGACAGGCGGTCAGCCCCAGCATTTT.

This chain joins TRBV7-3 and TRBJ1-1, with 7 nucleotides matching TRBD1. The length of the CDR3 is 17 residues. Trimming removed 5 bases from V and 4 bases from J; junction bases left unmatched: 16. Germline V gene sequence: CDR1 SGHTA, CDR2 FQGTGA. The CDR3 loop is CASSPGAEQGTLTEAFF. CDR3 bases: TGTGCCAGCAGCCCAGGGGCCGAACAGGGGACCCTCACTGAAGCTTTCTTT.

The rearrangement links TRBV5-1 to TRBJ1-2, with 8 bases lining up with TRBD1. Germline loops: CDR1 SGHRS, CDR2 YFSETQ. V lost 4 bases, J lost 9 bases, and 14 bases stayed unmatched. The CDR3 spans 15 residues. As DNA, the CDR3 is TGCGCCAGCAGCGTGGGGACAGGTTTTTCTCGGAGCTACACCTTC. Translation: CASSVGTGFSRSYTF. Looking up the rest from reference TRBV5-1 and TRBJ1-2 gives the full variable domain: KAGVTQTPRYLIKTRGQQVTLSCSPISGHRSVSWYQQTPGQGLQFLFEYFSETQRNKGNFPGRFSGRQFSNSRSEMNVSTLELGDSALYLCASSVGTGFSRSYTFGSGTRLTVV.

This chain connects TRBV15 to TRBJ2-1; the match to TRBD2 covers 16 bases. The CDR3 contains 17 residues. Trimming removed 3 bases from V and 6 bases from J; junction bases left unmatched: 5. The germline CDR1 and CDR2 sequences are LNHNV and YYDKDF (reference sequence). CDR3 DNA sequence: TGTGCCACCAGCAGTGGGACTAGCGGGGGGGTAGGCAATGAGCAGTTCTTC. Its translation is CATSSGTSGGVGNEQFF.

V gene TRBV6-1 combines with J gene TRBJ2-1; 9 nucleotides align to TRBD1. Per the germline V gene, CDR1 is MNHNS and CDR2 is SASEGT. V lost 6 bases and J lost 2; bases outside the gene matches: 5. This CDR3 contains 15 residues. The CDR3 coding sequence is TGTGCCAGCAGCTCCGGGACAGGGACCTACAATGAGCAGTTCTTC. Translation gives CASSSGTGTYNEQFF.

The chain links TRBV30 to TRBJ1-6; D is unclear. This CDR3 has 14 residues. Germline V gene data show CDR1 as GTSNPN and CDR2 as SVGIG (reference sequence). V was cut by 4 bases and J by 7 bases, with 14 bases left in between. In DNA, the CDR3 is TGTGCCTGGAACAGCCTAAGCGGGAATTCACCCCTCCACTTT. This translates into CAWNSLSGNSPLHF.

This chain connects TRBV19 to TRBJ1-2, with D tentatively TRBD1 (6 bases). Trimming stripped 7 bases from V and 4 bases from J, with 13 bases between. This CDR3 region has 13 residues. Germline lookup yields CDR1 LNHDA and CDR2 SQIVND (reference sequence). The CDR3 coding sequence is TGTGCCAGTAAGGGGGAGAGTGGCTATGGCTACACCTTC. Amino acids: CASKGESGYGYTF.